This T cell receptor (beta chain) was profiled in a study of shared clonotypes between healthy human individuals. Approximately 100 million PBMCs per unsorted sample were used for genomic DNA. Sequencing was performed with immunoSEQ multiplex PCR; in TCRdb, only in-frame clones are kept and a portion is missing. This table holds roughly 500,000 clones, 70% to 80% found once. Trimming removed 2 bases from V and 5 bases from J; junction bases left unmatched: 5. Germline CDR1 MDHEN, CDR2 SYDVKM. CDR3 length: 14 amino acids. This chain connects TRBV28 to TRBJ2-5; TRBD1 matches 7 bases. Sequenced input: PBMCs. The clonotype comes from a woman aged 40 to 55 in good health. Some clones in this sample may be carry-over from other donors' samples. As DNA, the CDR3 is TGTGCCAGCAGTTTAACAGGGGCACGGGAGACCCAGTACTTC. It is translated as CASSLTGARETQYF.